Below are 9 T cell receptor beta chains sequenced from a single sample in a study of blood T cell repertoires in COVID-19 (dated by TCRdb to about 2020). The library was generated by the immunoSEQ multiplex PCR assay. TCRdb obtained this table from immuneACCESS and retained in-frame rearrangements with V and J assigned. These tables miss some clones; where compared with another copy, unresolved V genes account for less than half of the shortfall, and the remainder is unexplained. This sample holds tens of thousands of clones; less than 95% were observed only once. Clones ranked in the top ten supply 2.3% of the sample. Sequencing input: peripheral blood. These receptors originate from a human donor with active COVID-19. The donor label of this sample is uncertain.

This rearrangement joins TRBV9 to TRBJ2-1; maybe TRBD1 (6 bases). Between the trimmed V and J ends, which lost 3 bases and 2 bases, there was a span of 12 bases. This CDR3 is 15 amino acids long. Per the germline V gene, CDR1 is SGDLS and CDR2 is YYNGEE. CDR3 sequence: CASSAPGHPYNEQFF. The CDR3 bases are TGTGCCAGCAGCGCACCGGGACATCCCTACAATGAGCAGTTCTTC.

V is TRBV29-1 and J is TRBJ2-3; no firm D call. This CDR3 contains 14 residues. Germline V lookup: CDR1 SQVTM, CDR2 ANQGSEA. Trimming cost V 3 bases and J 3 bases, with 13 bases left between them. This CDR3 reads CSVEVAGWTDTQYF. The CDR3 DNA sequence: TGCAGCGTTGAGGTGGCAGGATGGACAGATACGCAGTATTTT.

CDR3 region: CASSQEPGGNQPQHF. DNA for the CDR3: TGCGCCAGCAGCCAAGAGCCAGGGGGCAATCAGCCCCAGCATTTT. The gene calls are TRBV4-1 and TRBJ1-5; the D gene is possibly TRBD1 (6 bases). The CDR3 has 15 residues. Looked up from germline, CDR1 is MGHRA and CDR2 is YSYEKL. The V gene lost 0 bases and the J gene lost 2 bases, with 8 bases spanning the gap.

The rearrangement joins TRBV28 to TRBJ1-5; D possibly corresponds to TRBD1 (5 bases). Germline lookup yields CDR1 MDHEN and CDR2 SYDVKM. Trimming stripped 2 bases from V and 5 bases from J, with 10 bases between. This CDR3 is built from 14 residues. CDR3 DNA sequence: TGTGCCAGCAGTTTACCAGGGTTACATCAGCCCCAGCATTTT. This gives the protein CASSLPGLHQPQHF.

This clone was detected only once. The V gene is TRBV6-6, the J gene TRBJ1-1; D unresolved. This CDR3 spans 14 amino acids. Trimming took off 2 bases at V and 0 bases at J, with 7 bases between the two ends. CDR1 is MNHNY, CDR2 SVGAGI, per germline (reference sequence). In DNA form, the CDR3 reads TGTGCCAGCAGTTACGACAACATGAACACTGAAGCTTTCTTT. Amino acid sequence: CASSYDNMNTEAFF.

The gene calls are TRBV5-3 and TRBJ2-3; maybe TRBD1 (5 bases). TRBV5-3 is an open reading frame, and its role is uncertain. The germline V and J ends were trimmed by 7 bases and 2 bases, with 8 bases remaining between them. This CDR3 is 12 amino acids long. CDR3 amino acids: CARDRVTDTQYF. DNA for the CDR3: TGTGCCAGAGACAGAGTCACAGATACGCAGTATTTT.

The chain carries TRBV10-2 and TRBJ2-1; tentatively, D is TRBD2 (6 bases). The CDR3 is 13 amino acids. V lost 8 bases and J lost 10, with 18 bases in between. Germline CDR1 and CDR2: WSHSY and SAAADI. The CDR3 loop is CASLDYERMEQFF. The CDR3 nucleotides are TGCGCCAGCTTGGACTATGAAAGGATGGAGCAGTTCTTC.

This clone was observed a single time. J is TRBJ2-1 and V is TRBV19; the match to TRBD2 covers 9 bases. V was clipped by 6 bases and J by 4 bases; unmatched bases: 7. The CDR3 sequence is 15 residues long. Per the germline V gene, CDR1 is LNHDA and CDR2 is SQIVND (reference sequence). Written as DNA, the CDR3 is TGTGCCAGTAGATTGGGCCTAGCGGGGTACAATGAGCAGTTCTTC. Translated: CASRLGLAGYNEQFF. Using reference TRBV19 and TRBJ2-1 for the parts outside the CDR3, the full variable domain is DGGITQSPKYLFRKEGQNVTLSCEQNLNHDAMYWYRQDPGQGLRLIYYSQIVNDFQKGDIAEGYSVSREKKESFPLTVTSAQKNPTAFYLCASRLGLAGYNEQFFGPGTRLTVL.

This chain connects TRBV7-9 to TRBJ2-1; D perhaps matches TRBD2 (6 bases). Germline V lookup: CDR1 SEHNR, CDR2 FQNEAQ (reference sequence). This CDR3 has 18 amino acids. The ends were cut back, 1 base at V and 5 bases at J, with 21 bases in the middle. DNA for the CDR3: TGTGCCAGCAGCTTAGGGTTACTTAGGGGTCCGGGGGACAATGAGCAGTTCTTC. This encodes CASSLGLLRGPGDNEQFF.